The clone carrying this TCR beta chain was seen only a few times. What it recognizes is unknown. Unique molecular identifiers tagged the TCRbeta library. In TCRdb, the PCR reads were re-called with MiXCR into one record per CDR3 protein. Here the sample spans about 610,000 distinct CDR3 sequences, 25% to 30% being singletons. CDR1 is SGHRS and CDR2 is YFSETQ in the germline V gene. V was clipped by 1 base and J by 5 bases; unmatched bases: 7. This CDR3 region has 15 residues. These data belong to a study of T-cell reconstitution after alpha-beta-depleted transplantation in children. Overall study findings and caveats: TCRbeta diversity was high at day 60 in some patients (a result of surviving recipient T cells and thymic progenitors). Reports say that about two months after transplant, the alpha-beta T cells came out of several hundred graft clones that had expanded. It was newly produced T cells that mostly accounted for T-cell counts and diversity one year after transplant.

The sequencing here drew on PBMCs, taken before TCRalphabeta/CD19-depleted stem cell transplant. This sequence originates from a boy under three years old with Wiskott-Aldrich syndrome, due to receive a stem cell transplant. V gene TRBV5-1 combines with J gene TRBJ2-3; TRBD2 agrees at 7 bases. The CDR3 region is CASSLIGGGQDTQYF. DNA of the CDR3: TGCGCCAGCAGCTTGATCGGGGGAGGGCAAGATACGCAGTATTTT.